The 24 T cell receptor beta chains given below trace back to one sample, sequenced in a study of T cells after somatic rescue of genetic block. Clones were sequenced by immunoSEQ multiplex PCR, and TCRdb holds only the in-frame ones, with some missing. There are 110,000 or so clones in the sample; 75% to 95% occur only once, and roughly 1.5% lies in the top ten. What was sequenced was peripheral blood mononuclear cells (PBMCs). Source of these receptors: a woman under 30.

J is TRBJ1-1 and V is TRBV7-5; no DNA check was done on the table's D call, TRBD1. TRBV7-5 is a listed pseudogene. There are 14 residues in the CDR3. The CDR3 loop reads CARSWGQGGTEAFF. CDR3 nucleotide sequence: TGTGCCAGAAGCTGGGGACAGGGAGGCACTGAAGCTTTCTTT.

The chain uses TRBV19 and TRBJ2-2; D remains ambiguous. Trimming cost V 6 bases and J 7 bases, with 12 bases left between them. The CDR3 sequence is 13 residues long. CDR1 and CDR2 from the germline V gene are LNHDA and SQIVND (reference sequence). The CDR3 reads CASRIPDGGELFF. Written as DNA, the CDR3 is TGTGCCAGTAGGATTCCGGACGGCGGGGAGCTGTTTTTT. Full variable domain (remainder filled in from reference TRBV19 and TRBJ2-2): DGGITQSPKYLFRKEGQNVTLSCEQNLNHDAMYWYRQDPGQGLRLIYYSQIVNDFQKGDIAEGYSVSREKKESFPLTVTSAQKNPTAFYLCASRIPDGGELFFGEGSRLTVL.

CDR3 sequence: CASSSIGTGKASGYTF. The CDR3 DNA is TGTGCCAGCAGCTCAATCGGGACAGGGAAGGCGAGTGGCTACACCTTC. The chain has TRBV6-6 and TRBJ1-2; TRBD1 aligns across 9 bases. The V segment lost 6 bases and the J segment 7 bases; nucleotides outside the gene matches: 15. Germline V CDR1 and CDR2: MNHNY, SVGAGI (reference sequence). This CDR3 has 16 residues.

This chain links TRBV6-4 with TRBJ2-2, with TRBD2 as a possible D gene (5 bases). Germline V gene data show CDR1 as MRHNA and CDR2 as SNTAGT. Trimming cost V 3 bases and J 4 bases, with 9 bases left between them. The CDR3 runs to 14 residues. This chain's CDR3 is CASSEVASTGELFF. CDR3 nucleotide sequence: TGTGCCAGCAGTGAGGTAGCGTCCACCGGGGAGCTGTTTTTT.

CDR3 amino acids: CASSVSGVGTDTQYF. The CDR3 coding sequence is TGTGCCAGCAGCGTAAGTGGGGTGGGCACAGATACGCAGTATTTT. The V gene is TRBV9, the J gene TRBJ2-3; no clear D. The germline V gene encodes CDR1 SGDLS and CDR2 YYNGEE. CDR3 length: 15 residues. Trimming cost V 1 base and J 1 base, with 10 bases left between them.

CDR3 residues: CASSGTGQVYEQYF. In DNA form, the CDR3 reads TGTGCCAGCAGTGGGACTGGACAGGTATACGAGCAGTACTTC. This sequence joins TRBV2 and TRBJ2-7, with TRBD1 identical over 7 bases. CDR1 and CDR2 from the germline V gene are SNHLY and FYNNEI. There are 14 residues in the CDR3. V was pared by 4 bases and J by 4 bases, with 7 bases of the junction left unmatched. The full variable domain, rest sourced from reference TRBV2 and TRBJ2-7, is EPEVTQTPSHQVTQMGQEVILRCVPISNHLYFYWYRQILGQKVEFLVSFYNNEISEKSEIFDDQFSVERPDGSNFTLKIRSTKLEDSAMYFCASSGTGQVYEQYFGPGTRLTVT.

This clone was observed a single time. The chain couples TRBV4-3 to TRBJ1-6; no definite D call. CDR1 is LGHNA and CDR2 is YSLEER in the germline V gene. This CDR3 has 15 amino acids. V was cut by 0 bases and J by 3 bases, with 6 bases left in between. CDR3 sequence: CASSQDNHYNSPLHF. In DNA, the CDR3 is TGCGCCAGCAGCCAAGACAACCACTATAATTCACCCCTCCACTTT.

The genes are TRBV4-1 and TRBJ1-1; unclear D gene. Germline values: CDR1 MGHRA, CDR2 YSYEKL. V was pared by 4 bases and J by 1 base, with 10 bases between. The CDR3 loop spans 14 amino acids. The CDR3 here is CASSPLQQNTEAFF. DNA of the CDR3: TGCGCCAGCAGCCCTCTTCAGCAGAACACTGAAGCTTTCTTT.

The gene calls are TRBV9 and TRBJ2-7; TRBD2 matches 7 bases. CDR1 is SGDLS, CDR2 YYNGEE, per germline. The ends lost 5 bases at V and 3 bases at J; junction bases unmatched: 11. This CDR3 is 15 amino acids long. The DNA of the CDR3 is TGTGCCAGCAGTACAGGAGCTAGCGGCCGCTACGAGCAGTACTTC. Protein sequence: CASSTGASGRYEQYF.

The CDR3 protein is CASSPRGSLSIEQYF. The DNA of the CDR3 is TGTGCCAGCAGCCCTAGAGGGAGCCTTTCGATCGAGCAGTACTTC. This chain connects TRBV14 to TRBJ2-7; D possibly corresponds to TRBD2 (5 bases). CDR1 is SGHDN, CDR2 FVKESK, per germline. The CDR3 consists of 15 residues. V was cut by 4 bases and J by 6 bases, with 19 bases left in between.

The gene calls are TRBV18 and TRBJ2-1; D is unclear. The CDR3 contains 15 residues. CDR1 KGHSH and CDR2 LQKENI come from the germline V gene. The V gene lost 2 bases and the J gene lost 3 bases, with 11 bases spanning the gap. CDR3 sequence: CASSPIPGDYNEQFF. The CDR3 nucleotides are TGTGCCAGCTCACCAATTCCGGGTGACTACAATGAGCAGTTCTTC.

The chain couples TRBV7-3 to TRBJ1-2; D gene ambiguous. The V end was cut by 3 bases, the J end by 7 bases, with 12 bases between. Germline lookup yields CDR1 SGHTA and CDR2 FQGTGA. The CDR3 runs to 13 residues. CDR3 DNA sequence: TGTGCCAGCAGCTTGTCTTTTCGGCGTGGCTACACCTTC. Translated, it gives CASSLSFRRGYTF.

The chain carries TRBV5-6 and TRBJ2-1, with unresolved D. This CDR3 is built from 12 residues. V was shortened by 4 bases and J by 5 bases, with 7 bases between the two germline ends. CDR1 and CDR2 from the germline V gene are SGHDT and YYEEEE. DNA for the CDR3: TGTGCCAGCAGCCGCGGAAACAATGAGCAGTTCTTC. Protein: CASSRGNNEQFF.

This chain uses TRBV5-4 with TRBJ1-2; a possible D gene is TRBD1 (5 bases). The CDR3 is 16 amino acids. Germline CDR1 is SGHNT and CDR2 is YYREEE (reference sequence). Trimming took off 1 base at V and 2 bases at J, with 15 bases between the two ends. CDR3 sequence reads: CASSLRLGTGNYGYTF. The CDR3 DNA reads as TGTGCCAGCAGCTTGAGACTTGGGACGGGGAACTATGGCTACACCTTC. The variable domain in full, completed from reference TRBV5-4 and TRBJ1-2, reads ETGVTQSPTHLIKTRGQQVTLRCSSQSGHNTVSWYQQALGQGPQFIFQYYREEENGRGNFPPRFSGLQFPNYSSELNVNALELDDSALYLCASSLRLGTGNYGYTFGSGTRLTVV.

The chain has TRBV7-6 and TRBJ2-3; TRBD2 matches at 12 bases. The germline gives CDR1 SGHVS, CDR2 FNYEAQ. This CDR3 contains 17 residues. V gave up 5 bases and J gave up 1 base; unmatched junction bases: 7. The CDR3 loop is CASSPTPSGGGTDTQYF. CDR3 coding DNA: TGTGCCAGCAGCCCCACCCCTAGCGGGGGGGGCACAGATACGCAGTATTTT.

The chain recombines TRBV18 with TRBJ1-5; weak D call: TRBD1 (5 bases). Trimming removed 0 bases at V and 12 bases at J, with 18 bases between. CDR1 and CDR2 (germline): KGHSH, LQKENI. The CDR3 spans 15 residues. The CDR3 region is CASSPPARAGVIQHF. The CDR3 bases are TGTGCCAGCTCACCACCGGCCAGGGCGGGAGTAATCCAGCATTTT. Drawing the rest from reference TRBV18 and TRBJ1-5, the complete variable domain is NAGVMQNPRHLVRRRGQEARLRCSPMKGHSHVYWYRQLPEEGLKFMVYLQKENIIDESGMPKERFSAEFPKEGPSILRIQQVVRGDSAAYFCASSPPARAGVIQHFGDGTRLSIL.

The chain links TRBV5-1 to TRBJ2-1; 9 nucleotides line up with TRBD1. CDR3 length: 15 residues. J was trimmed by 6 bases and V by 0 bases; bases with no gene match: 4. Germline V gene data show CDR1 as SGHRS and CDR2 as YFSETQ. The CDR3: CASSLGTGDTNEQFF. The DNA for the CDR3 is TGCGCCAGCAGCTTGGGGACAGGGGATACCAATGAGCAGTTCTTC.

V usage is TRBV6-5 and J usage is TRBJ2-7; D may be TRBD1 (5 bases). The CDR3 contains 14 residues. V gave up 6 bases and J gave up 2 bases, with 14 bases separating them. From germline, CDR1 is MNHEY and CDR2 SVGAGI. CDR3 DNA: TGTGCCAGCAGCCCCGAGCAGGGCCCCTACGAGCAGTACTTC. Protein product: CASSPEQGPYEQYF.

The chain combines TRBV7-9 with TRBJ2-1; TRBD2 matches at 14 bases. V dropped 2 bases and J dropped 3; count of bases not matched to a gene: 9. Germline lookup yields CDR1 SEHNR and CDR2 FQNEAQ (reference sequence). CDR3 length equals 19 residues. CDR3 residues: CASSLTGTSGGQYYNEQFF. CDR3 bases: TGTGCCAGCAGCTTAACCGGGACTAGCGGGGGTCAATACTACAATGAGCAGTTCTTC.

This chain links TRBV7-9 with TRBJ2-7; either TRBD1 or TRBD2 may supply D (5 bases each). V was cut by 4 bases and J by 2 bases, with 9 bases left in between. The CDR3 has 13 amino acids. Germline loops: CDR1 SEHNR, CDR2 FQNEAQ (reference sequence). The CDR3 bases are TGTGCCAGCAGCTCGGGGCTTACCTACGAGCAGTACTTC. Translation: CASSSGLTYEQYF.

The chain employs TRBV19 and TRBJ1-1; D remains unclear. The CDR3 sequence is 14 residues long. The ends were cut back, 2 bases at V and 2 bases at J, with 9 bases in the middle. CDR1 is LNHDA and CDR2 is SQIVND in the germline V gene (reference sequence). This CDR3 is CASSISPTNTEAFF. CDR3 sequence (DNA): TGTGCCAGTAGTATATCGCCAACCAACACTGAAGCTTTCTTT.

The chain combines TRBV18 with TRBJ2-3, with 10 bases lining up with TRBD1. Losses at the gene ends were 6 bases for V and 3 bases for J; bases not matched to a gene: 6. CDR3 length equals 15 residues. Germline CDR1 reads KGHSH; CDR2 reads LQKENI. The CDR3 protein is CASSLTGQGTDTQYF. The CDR3 nucleotides are TGTGCCAGCTCCCTTACGGGACAGGGGACAGATACGCAGTATTTT.

The chain joins TRBV6-6 to TRBJ2-7, with 9 bases that match TRBD2. Trimming took 6 bases from V and 2 from J; bases not matched to a gene: 2. Germline CDR1 is MNHNY and CDR2 is SVGAGI (reference sequence). The CDR3 extends over 13 amino acids. CDR3 DNA sequence: TGTGCCAGCAGGGAGCGGGGGGCCTACGAGCAGTACTTC. The encoded protein is CASRERGAYEQYF.

This chain uses TRBV18 with TRBJ2-1, with unresolved D. CDR3 length: 12 residues. V was cut by 2 bases and J by 9 bases, with 8 bases left in between. CDR1 KGHSH and CDR2 LQKENI come from the germline V gene. In nucleotides, the CDR3 is TGTGCCAGCTCACCAAGGACCGGTGAGCAGTTCTTC. Translated: CASSPRTGEQFF.